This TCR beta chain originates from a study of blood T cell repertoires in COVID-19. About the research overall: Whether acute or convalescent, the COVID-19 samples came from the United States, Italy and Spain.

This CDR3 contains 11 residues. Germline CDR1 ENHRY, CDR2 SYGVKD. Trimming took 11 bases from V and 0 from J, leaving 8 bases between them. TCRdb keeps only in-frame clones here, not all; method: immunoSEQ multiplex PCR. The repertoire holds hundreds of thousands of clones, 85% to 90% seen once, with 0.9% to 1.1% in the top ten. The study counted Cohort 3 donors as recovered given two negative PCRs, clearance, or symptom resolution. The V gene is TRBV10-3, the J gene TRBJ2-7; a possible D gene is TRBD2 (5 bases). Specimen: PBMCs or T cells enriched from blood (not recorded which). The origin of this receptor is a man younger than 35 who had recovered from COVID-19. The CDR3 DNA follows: TGTGCCTGCGGGCCCTCCTACGAGCAGTACTTC. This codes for CACGPSYEQYF.